This T cell receptor (beta chain) appears in the sequencing data of a study of OX40 agonist ivuxolimab in advanced cancers. Context from the whole study: Ivuxolimab, which targeted the costimulatory receptor OX40 (CD134), was an agonistic, fully human IgG2 monoclonal antibody. Prior anti-PD-1, anti-PD-L1 or anti-CTLA-4 therapy was permitted, and checkpoint inhibitors had been received by about 44% of dose-escalation patients. Peripheral TCRbeta sequencing was intended to test whether TCR sequence diversity was altered and clonal T-cell expansion was caused by ivuxolimab. Intravenous ivuxolimab was administered to patients every 2 weeks at six dose levels: 0.01, 0.1, 0.3, 1.5, 3 and 10 mg/kg. Partial responses occurred in three dose-escalation patients: two with cutaneous melanoma and one with hepatocellular carcinoma. The monotherapy dose-escalation portion (N ≈ 56 patients) of the phase I ivuxolimab trial is reported in the paper. Of the approximately 50 dose-escalation patients, hepatocellular carcinoma was present in some 19, melanoma in approximately 15, renal cell carcinoma in 9 and head and neck cancer in 9. The dose-escalation cohort was about 83% male with a mean age of 60 years, ranging from roughly 23 to 90. The paper's findings and limits, for the study overall: At doses of 0.1 to 3.0 mg/kg, clonal expansion of both CD4+ and CD8+ T cells in blood was seen between baseline and week 6. After ivuxolimab, CD8+ T cells had more expanded clones than CD4+ T cells on average. Antigen specificity was not determined for the clonally expanded peripheral T cells. In partial responders in the 0.1-3.0 mg/kg groups, normalized peripheral clonal expansion was found to be among the lowest, especially among CD8+ T cells. Low levels of normalized T-cell clonal expansion were also seen in some patients who did not respond.

There are 15 amino acids in the CDR3, from cysteine to phenylalanine inclusive. Only the CDR3 DNA is retained, 45 bases long and in frame from the first base. Between the V and J ends, shortened by 0 bases and 4 bases respectively, the junction contains 10 bases. Based on the germline V gene, the CDR1 and CDR2 sequences are LGHNA and YNFKEQ. This clone was picked up one time. Its antigen remains unidentified. No quality values exist for individual bases; no much larger clone is one base distant. The trial excluded patients who had a history of autoimmune disease or were on systemic immunosuppression. Peripheral blood for TCR sequencing was collected from all dose cohorts at baseline, on cycle 4 day 1, and on cycle 7 day 1. Samples were obtained from an open-label, multicenter, first-in-human phase I dose-escalation trial of ivuxolimab. The trial enrolled adults with locally advanced or metastatic head and neck squamous cell, hepatocellular, melanoma or renal cell carcinoma. CD4+ and CD8+ T cells were sorted separately from peripheral blood before TCR sequencing.

To sequence the TCRbeta CDR3 region, genomic DNA was isolated from the sorted cells. TCRbeta CDR3 regions were sequenced using the immunoSEQ Assay. TCRdb stores this immuneACCESS table with in-frame sequences only. Part of the clones is absent; in the studies checked, under half of the shortfall reflects unresolved V genes, and no reason is known for the rest. The sample includes 65,000 to 95,000 clones, with 92% observed a single time. In total, the top ten clones hold 0.5% to 0.55% of the sample. This chain joins TRBV4-2 to TRBJ1-5; the D gene assignment is ambiguous. The receptor comes from an adult with an advanced solid tumor such as melanoma, head and neck, liver or kidney cancer. Specimen: CD4+ or CD8+ T cells sorted from blood, collected in a trial of the OX40 agonist ivuxolimab. The CDR3 region: CASSQELYLNQPQHF. The nucleotide sequence reads TGTGCCAGCAGCCAAGAGTTGTACCTGAATCAGCCCCAGCATTTT.